Described below is a single T cell receptor beta chain sequence and its context. Its target is unknown. Data came from immunoSEQ multiplex PCR; TCRdb stores just in-frame clones and leaves some out. This table holds 80,000 or so clones, over 85% found once. The CDR3 extends over 14 amino acids. Trimming left V 1 base short and J 9 bases short, with 13 bases between. Germline assignment: CDR1 SGHTA and CDR2 FQGNSA. The source of the sample is a study of OX40 agonist ivuxolimab in advanced cancers. About the study: Eligibility admitted prior anti-PD-1, anti-PD-L1 or anti-CTLA-4 therapy; approximately 40% had some.

Findings and limits, study-wide: Normalized T-cell clonal expansion was also low in some nonresponders. Expanded clones were, on average, more numerous in CD8+ T cells than in CD4+. CD4+ and CD8+ T cells in blood underwent clonal expansion by week 6 at 0.1 to 3.0 mg/kg.

This receptor was identified in an adult with an advanced solid tumor such as melanoma, head and neck, liver or kidney cancer. This material consisted of CD4+ or CD8+ T cells sorted from blood, taken in a trial of the OX40 agonist ivuxolimab. This chain connects TRBV7-2 to TRBJ2-1; TRBD2 is a possible D gene (6 bases). CDR3 nucleotide sequence: TGTGCCAGCAGCTTAGACCCGGGAGTTTCTGAGCAGTTCTTC. Translated, it gives CASSLDPGVSEQFF.